This is a list of T cell receptor beta chains from one sample in a study of T cell changes during pregnancy in multiple sclerosis. The assay was immunoSEQ multiplex PCR, and TCRdb's table has in-frame clones only and misses some. The top ten hold 2.5% to 3.5% of the sample, which has tens of thousands of clones, 90% to 95% seen once. The sample here was CD8+ T cells from peripheral blood mononuclear cells, taken in the second trimester of pregnancy. These receptors all come from a female donor with multiple sclerosis, enrolled in a pregnancy study. The CDR3 runs from the conserved cysteine through the conserved F or W. A D gene is named only where the DNA matches it firmly. Rows give clone size only sometimes, using once, few, many, or a class for an expanded clone.

d_gene: TRBD2; j_gene: TRBJ2-7; abundance: .; v_gene: TRBV5-1; CDR3nt: TGCGCCAGCAGCTTGGCGCGGGAGCCAAGGTACGAGCAGTACTTC; CDR3aa: CASSLAREPRYEQYF
d_gene: .; j_gene: TRBJ2-1; abundance: .; v_gene: TRBV6-4; CDR3nt: TGTGCCAGCAGTGGGGGAGCCCACAATGAGCAGTTCTTC; CDR3aa: CASSGGAHNEQFF
d_gene: .; j_gene: TRBJ1-5; abundance: .; v_gene: TRBV19; CDR3nt: TGTGCCAGTAGTATAATGGCAGGGGCGATTAGCAATCAGCCCCAGCATTTT; CDR3aa: CASSIMAGAISNQPQHF
d_gene: TRBD1; j_gene: TRBJ2-4; abundance: .; v_gene: TRBV7-6; CDR3nt: TGTGCCAGCAGCCGGGACAGGGGGCGTATAACCAAAAACATTCAGTACTTC; CDR3aa: CASSRDRGRITKNIQYF
d_gene: .; j_gene: TRBJ2-3; abundance: .; v_gene: TRBV27; CDR3nt: TGTGCCAGCAGTTTAATAGGAGGAGTTCCGAGCACAGATACGCAGTATTTT; CDR3aa: CASSLIGGVPSTDTQYF
d_gene: .; j_gene: TRBJ2-7; abundance: .; v_gene: TRBV19; CDR3nt: TGTGCCAGTAGTATGGACAACCTCTACGAGCAGTACTTC; CDR3aa: CASSMDNLYEQYF
d_gene: .; j_gene: TRBJ1-5; abundance: .; v_gene: TRBV19; CDR3nt: TGTGCCAGTAGTATCCTCTCCGGTATCCAGGGACAGCCCCAGCATTTT; CDR3aa: CASSILSGIQGQPQHF
d_gene: .; j_gene: TRBJ1-3; abundance: .; v_gene: TRBV9; CDR3nt: TGTGCCAGCAGTCCTTACACAGGGCCGGCTGGAAACACCATATATTTT; CDR3aa: CASSPYTGPAGNTIYF
d_gene: TRBD2; j_gene: TRBJ2-1; abundance: .; v_gene: TRBV15; CDR3nt: TGTGCCACCAGCAGAGGACGGTCGACTAGCACCTACAATGAGCAGTTCTTC; CDR3aa: CATSRGRSTSTYNEQFF
d_gene: .; j_gene: TRBJ2-7; abundance: .; v_gene: TRBV4-1; CDR3nt: TGCGCCAGCAGCCAAGACGACAGCCCTACCTACGAGCAGTACTTC; CDR3aa: CASSQDDSPTYEQYF
d_gene: TRBD1; j_gene: TRBJ1-1; abundance: once; v_gene: TRBV15; CDR3nt: TGTGCCACCAGCAGACCCCGGAGACAGGGTTATCGCACTGAAGCTTTCTTT; CDR3aa: CATSRPRRQGYRTEAFF
d_gene: .; j_gene: TRBJ2-5; abundance: .; v_gene: TRBV5-6; CDR3nt: TGTGCCAGCAGCTTTGGCAGTCTCCAAGAGACCCAGTACTTC; CDR3aa: CASSFGSLQETQYF
d_gene: .; j_gene: TRBJ2-1; abundance: .; v_gene: TRBV5-4; CDR3nt: TGTGCCAGCAGCTTGCCCCTTACAGGGCGCAATGAGCAGTTCTTC; CDR3aa: CASSLPLTGRNEQFF
d_gene: .; j_gene: TRBJ2-1; abundance: .; v_gene: TRBV5-1; CDR3nt: TGCGCCAGCAGCTTCGCCGAACAGGTGATTGAGCAGTTCTTC; CDR3aa: CASSFAEQVIEQFF
d_gene: .; j_gene: TRBJ1-3; abundance: once; v_gene: TRBV2; CDR3nt: TGTGCCAGCATGGAGGGAAACACCATATATTTT; CDR3aa: CASMEGNTIYF
d_gene: TRBD1; j_gene: TRBJ2-1; abundance: .; v_gene: TRBV5-8; CDR3nt: TGTGCCAGCAGCTTGGGTACAGGGGGAAATGAGCAGTTCTTC; CDR3aa: CASSLGTGGNEQFF
d_gene: TRBD1; j_gene: TRBJ1-4; abundance: .; v_gene: TRBV25-1; CDR3nt: TGTGCCAGCAGTGGGGGACAGGGTGCAACTAATGAAAAACTGTTTTTT; CDR3aa: CASSGGQGATNEKLFF
d_gene: .; j_gene: TRBJ2-7; abundance: .; v_gene: TRBV4-3; CDR3nt: TGCGCCAGCAGCCGCCCCCCACCACTCCAGGGGTCGCAGCGCTACGAGCAGTACTTC; CDR3aa: CASSRPPPLQGSQRYEQYF
d_gene: TRBD2; j_gene: TRBJ2-7; abundance: .; v_gene: TRBV4-2; CDR3nt: TGTGCCAGCAGCCCGAGGACTAGCGGGAGTTTGTACGAGCAGTACTTC; CDR3aa: CASSPRTSGSLYEQYF
d_gene: .; j_gene: TRBJ2-5; abundance: .; v_gene: TRBV5-1; CDR3nt: TGCGCCAGCAGCTTGAGTAGATCCGGGCGGGCCCAGTACTTC; CDR3aa: CASSLSRSGRAQYF
d_gene: .; j_gene: TRBJ2-7; abundance: .; v_gene: TRBV6-5; CDR3nt: TGTGCCAGCAGTTTCGCGCCCCCACCCTACGAGCAGTACTTC; CDR3aa: CASSFAPPPYEQYF
d_gene: TRBD2; j_gene: TRBJ2-3; abundance: .; v_gene: TRBV30; CDR3nt: TGTGCCTGGAGTGTACCCGGGAGGAGGGTGCCAGATACGCAGTATTTT; CDR3aa: CAWSVPGRRVPDTQYF
d_gene: TRBD1; j_gene: TRBJ2-1; abundance: .; v_gene: TRBV28; CDR3nt: TGTGCCAGCAGTTCCCTCGGGACAGGGAAGTACAATGAGCAGTTCTTC; CDR3aa: CASSSLGTGKYNEQFF
d_gene: TRBD1; j_gene: TRBJ1-2; abundance: .; v_gene: TRBV30; CDR3nt: TGTGCCTCCAGGGGGCGAAGCTATGGCTACACCTTC; CDR3aa: CASRGRSYGYTF
d_gene: .; j_gene: TRBJ1-3; abundance: once; v_gene: TRBV9; CDR3nt: TGTGCCAGCAGCAGTTGGAGGGATCCTGGAAACACCATATATTTT; CDR3aa: CASSSWRDPGNTIYF
d_gene: .; j_gene: TRBJ2-7; abundance: few; v_gene: TRBV11-2; CDR3nt: TGTGCCAGCAGCCAGGGGACCGCTGAAATATACGAGCAGTACTTC; CDR3aa: CASSQGTAEIYEQYF
d_gene: TRBD1; j_gene: TRBJ2-5; abundance: .; v_gene: TRBV7-2; CDR3nt: TGTGCCAGCAGCCGGGACAGGGGCCGGGAGACCCAGTACTTC; CDR3aa: CASSRDRGRETQYF
d_gene: .; j_gene: TRBJ1-1; abundance: .; v_gene: TRBV19; CDR3nt: TGTGCCAGTAGTACTACAGGGCACACTGAAGCTTTCTTT; CDR3aa: CASSTTGHTEAFF
d_gene: .; j_gene: TRBJ2-6; abundance: once; v_gene: TRBV27; CDR3nt: TGTGCCAGCAGTTTTGGAGGATCTGGGGCCAACGTCCTGACTTTC; CDR3aa: CASSFGGSGANVLTF
d_gene: .; j_gene: TRBJ2-3; abundance: .; v_gene: TRBV7-9; CDR3nt: TGTGCCAGCAGCTTCCAGGGAAACACAGATACGCAGTATTTT; CDR3aa: CASSFQGNTDTQYF
d_gene: TRBD2; j_gene: TRBJ2-2; abundance: .; v_gene: TRBV19; CDR3nt: TGTGCCACCGGGACTAGCGGGACCGGGGAGCTGTTTTTT; CDR3aa: CATGTSGTGELFF
d_gene: .; j_gene: TRBJ2-3; abundance: .; v_gene: TRBV6-6; CDR3nt: TGTGCCAGCCGAGTGGGGACTTGGACAGATACGCAGTATTTT; CDR3aa: CASRVGTWTDTQYF
d_gene: .; j_gene: TRBJ1-5; abundance: .; v_gene: TRBV28; CDR3nt: TGTGCCAGTGTTGGACAGTTAAATAATCAGCCCCAGCATTTT; CDR3aa: CASVGQLNNQPQHF
d_gene: TRBD2; j_gene: TRBJ2-7; abundance: .; v_gene: TRBV5-1; CDR3nt: TGCGCCAGCAGCCCGAGCGGGGGTGCCTACGAGCAGTACTTC; CDR3aa: CASSPSGGAYEQYF
d_gene: TRBD1; j_gene: TRBJ2-7; abundance: .; v_gene: TRBV4-1; CDR3nt: TGCGCCAGCAGCCAAGTAGGGGACAGCCCCTACGAGCAGTACTTC; CDR3aa: CASSQVGDSPYEQYF
d_gene: TRBD1; j_gene: TRBJ1-1; abundance: .; v_gene: TRBV25-1; CDR3nt: TGTGCCAGCAGTACGACAGGGGGTACTGAAGCTTTCTTT; CDR3aa: CASSTTGGTEAFF
d_gene: TRBD1; j_gene: TRBJ2-1; abundance: .; v_gene: TRBV6-4; CDR3nt: TGTGCCAGCAGTGACTCGGCAGGGGGCAATGAGCAGTTCTTC; CDR3aa: CASSDSAGGNEQFF
d_gene: TRBD1; j_gene: TRBJ1-1; abundance: once; v_gene: TRBV27; CDR3nt: TGTGCCAGCAGTCCGGACAGGGTAGGCACTGAAGCTTTCTTT; CDR3aa: CASSPDRVGTEAFF
d_gene: TRBD2; j_gene: TRBJ2-2; abundance: .; v_gene: TRBV29-1; CDR3nt: TGCAGCTTCTCGATAGCGGGTGCGAACACCGGGGAGCTGTTTTTT; CDR3aa: CSFSIAGANTGELFF
d_gene: .; j_gene: TRBJ2-3; abundance: .; v_gene: TRBV7-9; CDR3nt: TGTGCCAGCAGCGACCCTTCGGGATCGACAGATACGCAGTATTTT; CDR3aa: CASSDPSGSTDTQYF
d_gene: .; j_gene: TRBJ2-1; abundance: .; v_gene: TRBV29-1; CDR3nt: TGCAGCGTTGAAGTGTTCGAGGGATTGGATAATGAGCAGTTCTTC; CDR3aa: CSVEVFEGLDNEQFF
d_gene: .; j_gene: TRBJ2-7; abundance: .; v_gene: TRBV19; CDR3nt: TGTGCCAGTAGCGAGGAGGGGCCGTTCTACGAGCAGTACTTC; CDR3aa: CASSEEGPFYEQYF